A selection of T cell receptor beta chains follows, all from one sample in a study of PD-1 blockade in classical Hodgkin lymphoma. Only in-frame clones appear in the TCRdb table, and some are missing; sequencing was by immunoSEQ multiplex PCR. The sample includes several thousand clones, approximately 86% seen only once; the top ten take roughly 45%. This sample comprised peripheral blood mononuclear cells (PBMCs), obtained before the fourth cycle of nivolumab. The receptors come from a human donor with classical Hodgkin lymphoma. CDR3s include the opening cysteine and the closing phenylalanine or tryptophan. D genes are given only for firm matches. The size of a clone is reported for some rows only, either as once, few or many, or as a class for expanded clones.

CDR3: CASSPGTLNEQFF
DNA: TGTGCCAGTAGCCCCGGGACACTTAATGAGCAGTTCTTC
D: NA
J: TRBJ2-1
V: TRBV19
size: NA

CDR3: CASSQGSSSYNEQFF
DNA: TGTGCCAGCAGCCAAGGGTCTAGCTCCTACAATGAGCAGTTCTTC
D: NA
J: TRBJ2-1
V: TRBV7-3
size: NA

CDR3: CASSLLSGESGELFF
DNA: TGTGCCAGCAGTCTCCTCTCGGGGGAATCCGGGGAGCTGTTTTTT
D: NA
J: TRBJ2-2
V: TRBV4-2
size: NA

CDR3: CASSLGGDQYF
DNA: TGTGCCAGCAGCTTAGGCGGGGACCAGTACTTC
D: NA
J: TRBJ2-5
V: TRBV11-2
size: once

CDR3: CASSRRRTNTEAFF
DNA: TGTGCCAGCAGCCGCCGACGGACTAACACTGAAGCTTTCTTT
D: NA
J: TRBJ1-1
V: TRBV5-6
size: NA

CDR3: CASSFRGGENIQYF
DNA: TGTGCCAGCAGCTTCAGGGGTGGAGAAAACATTCAGTACTTC
D: NA
J: TRBJ2-4
V: TRBV13
size: NA

CDR3: CSVTVGNHYNEQFF
DNA: TGCAGCGTCACAGTGGGGAACCACTACAATGAGCAGTTCTTC
D: NA
J: TRBJ2-1
V: TRBV29-1
size: NA

CDR3: CASSIRLAGGGTQYF
DNA: TGTGCCAGTAGTATAAGACTAGCGGGAGGGGGAACGCAGTATTTT
D: TRBD2
J: TRBJ2-3
V: TRBV19
size: NA

CDR3: CASSEPRTFATDEKLFF
DNA: TGTGCCAGCAGTGAACCCCGGACATTCGCAACGGATGAAAAACTGTTTTTT
D: NA
J: TRBJ1-4
V: TRBV2
size: NA

CDR3: CASSIEGGETQYF
DNA: TGTGCCAGCAGTATCGAGGGGGGGGAGACCCAGTACTTC
D: NA
J: TRBJ2-5
V: TRBV6-1
size: NA

CDR3: CASSEVGNQPQHF
DNA: TGTGCCAGCAGTGAAGTGGGGAATCAGCCCCAGCATTTT
D: NA
J: TRBJ1-5
V: TRBV25-1
size: NA

CDR3: CASSLSGSPTDTQYF
DNA: TGTGCCAGCAGCTTAAGCGGCAGCCCCACAGATACGCAGTATTTT
D: NA
J: TRBJ2-3
V: TRBV7-3
size: few

CDR3: CASSPHGLGSNEQFF
DNA: TGCGCCAGCAGTCCTCATGGCCTCGGGAGCAATGAGCAGTTCTTC
D: NA
J: TRBJ2-1
V: TRBV10-1
size: NA

CDR3: CSAGANYGYTF
DNA: TGCAGTGCGGGGGCCAACTATGGCTACACCTTC
D: NA
J: TRBJ1-2
V: TRBV20-1
size: NA

CDR3: CASSFQEGQPQHF
DNA: TGTGCCAGCAGCTTCCAGGAGGGTCAGCCCCAGCATTTT
D: NA
J: TRBJ1-5
V: TRBV5-6
size: NA

CDR3: CSVAPAGGYGYTF
DNA: TGCAGCGTTGCCCCTGCAGGTGGCTATGGCTACACCTTC
D: NA
J: TRBJ1-2
V: TRBV29-1
size: NA

CDR3: CASSLRGQGIRQPQHF
DNA: TGTGCCAGCAGTCTCCGTGGACAGGGGATACGGCAGCCCCAGCATTTT
D: TRBD1
J: TRBJ1-5
V: TRBV5-6
size: few

CDR3: CASSDTGLPRDTQYF
DNA: TGTGCCAGCAGTGATACGGGACTTCCTCGGGATACGCAGTATTTT
D: NA
J: TRBJ2-3
V: TRBV9
size: NA

CDR3: CASSPFLSLGSGNTIYF
DNA: TGTGCCAGCTCACCATTCCTTTCCTTGGGCTCTGGAAACACCATATATTTT
D: NA
J: TRBJ1-3
V: TRBV18
size: NA

CDR3: CSVQTWFPQETQYF
DNA: TGCAGCGTTCAGACATGGTTTCCTCAAGAGACCCAGTACTTC
D: NA
J: TRBJ2-5
V: TRBV29-1
size: NA

CDR3: CASSPFAGVYAQPQHF
DNA: TGTGCCAGCAGTCCTTTCGCCGGGGTTTATGCGCAGCCCCAGCATTTT
D: NA
J: TRBJ1-5
V: TRBV5-5
size: NA

CDR3: CASSQQGGDQPQHF
DNA: TGTGCCAGCAGTCAACAGGGGGGAGATCAGCCCCAGCATTTT
D: TRBD1
J: TRBJ1-5
V: TRBV6-4
size: NA

CDR3: CASSLARTDRHEKLFF
DNA: TGCGCCAGCAGCTTGGCCCGGACAGACAGACATGAAAAACTGTTTTTT
D: NA
J: TRBJ1-4
V: TRBV5-1
size: NA